This TCR beta chain was observed in a study of OX40 agonist ivuxolimab in advanced cancers. Sequencing was performed with immunoSEQ multiplex PCR; in TCRdb, only in-frame clones are kept and a portion is missing. Among tens of thousands of clones listed, over 80% were seen once. Germline V CDR1 and CDR2: SGHTA, FQGTGA. Trimming stripped 3 bases from V and 1 base from J, with 19 bases between. This CDR3 region has 18 residues. The rearrangement links TRBV7-3 to TRBJ2-1; D is possibly TRBD1 or TRBD2 (5 bases each). The TCR sequence derives from an adult with an advanced solid tumor such as melanoma, head and neck, liver or kidney cancer. The input for sequencing was CD4+ or CD8+ T cells sorted from blood, taken in a trial of the OX40 agonist ivuxolimab. The CDR3 sequence is CASSLTSGTTLSYNEQFF. In nucleotides, the CDR3 is TGTGCCAGCAGCTTGACTTCGGGGACCACTCTTTCCTACAATGAGCAGTTCTTC. Variable domain in full (rest from reference TRBV7-3 and TRBJ2-1): GAGVSQTPSNKVTEKGKYVELRCDPISGHTALYWYRQSLGQGPEFLIYFQGTGAADDSGLPNDRFFAVRPEGSVSTLKIQRTERGDSAVYLCASSLTSGTTLSYNEQFFGPGTRLTVL.